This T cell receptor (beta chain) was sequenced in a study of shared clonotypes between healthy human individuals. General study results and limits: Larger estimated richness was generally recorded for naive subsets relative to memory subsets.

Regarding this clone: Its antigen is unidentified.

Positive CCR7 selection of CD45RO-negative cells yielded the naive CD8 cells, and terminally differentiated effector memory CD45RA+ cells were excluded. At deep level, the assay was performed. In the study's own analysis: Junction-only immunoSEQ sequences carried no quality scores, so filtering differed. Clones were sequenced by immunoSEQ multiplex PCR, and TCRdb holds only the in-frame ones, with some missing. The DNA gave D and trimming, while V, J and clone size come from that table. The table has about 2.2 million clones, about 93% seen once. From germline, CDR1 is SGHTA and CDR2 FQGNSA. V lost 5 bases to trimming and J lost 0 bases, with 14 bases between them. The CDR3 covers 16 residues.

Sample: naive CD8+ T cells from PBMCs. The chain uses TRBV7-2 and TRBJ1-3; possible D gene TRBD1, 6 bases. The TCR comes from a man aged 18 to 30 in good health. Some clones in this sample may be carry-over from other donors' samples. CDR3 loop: CASSRRDTVSGNTIYF. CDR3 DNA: TGTGCCAGCAGCCGCCGGGACACCGTCTCTGGAAACACCATATATTTT.